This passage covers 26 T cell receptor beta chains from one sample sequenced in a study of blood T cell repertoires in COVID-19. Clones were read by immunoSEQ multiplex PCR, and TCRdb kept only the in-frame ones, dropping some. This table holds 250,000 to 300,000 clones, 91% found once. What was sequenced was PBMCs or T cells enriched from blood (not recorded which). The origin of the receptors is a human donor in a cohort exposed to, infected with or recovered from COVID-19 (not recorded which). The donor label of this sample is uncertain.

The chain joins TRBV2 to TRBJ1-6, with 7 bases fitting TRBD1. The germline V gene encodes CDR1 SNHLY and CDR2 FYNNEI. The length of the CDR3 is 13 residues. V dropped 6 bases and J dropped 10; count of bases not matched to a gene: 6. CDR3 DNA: TGTGCCAGCAGAACAGGGGCAGGGTCACCCCTCCACTTT. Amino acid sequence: CASRTGAGSPLHF.

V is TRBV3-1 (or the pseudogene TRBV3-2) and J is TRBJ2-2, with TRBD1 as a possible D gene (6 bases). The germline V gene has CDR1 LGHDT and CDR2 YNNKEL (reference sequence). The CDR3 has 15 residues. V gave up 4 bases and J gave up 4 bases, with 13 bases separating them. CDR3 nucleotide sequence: TGTGCCAGCAGCCCCAATCTAGGGGGCACCGGGGAGCTGTTTTTT. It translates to CASSPNLGGTGELFF.

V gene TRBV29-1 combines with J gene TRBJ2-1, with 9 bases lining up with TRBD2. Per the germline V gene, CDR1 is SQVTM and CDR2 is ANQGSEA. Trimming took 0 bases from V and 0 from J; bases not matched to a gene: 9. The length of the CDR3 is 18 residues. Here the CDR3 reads CSVEDWLAGSTSYNEQFF. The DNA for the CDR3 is TGCAGCGTTGAAGATTGGCTAGCGGGGTCCACCTCCTACAATGAGCAGTTCTTC.

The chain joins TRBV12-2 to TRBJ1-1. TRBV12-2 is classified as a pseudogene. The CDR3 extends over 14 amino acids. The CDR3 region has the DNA TGTGCAAGTCGGGAGGGACCGGTTTACGCTGAAGCTTTCTTT. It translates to CASREGPVYAEAFF.

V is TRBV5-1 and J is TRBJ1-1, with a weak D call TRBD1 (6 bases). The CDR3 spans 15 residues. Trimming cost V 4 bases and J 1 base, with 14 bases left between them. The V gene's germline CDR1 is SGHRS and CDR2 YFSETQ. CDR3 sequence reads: CASSPDRLENTEAFF. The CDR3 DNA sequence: TGCGCCAGCAGCCCCGACAGGCTCGAGAACACTGAAGCTTTCTTT.

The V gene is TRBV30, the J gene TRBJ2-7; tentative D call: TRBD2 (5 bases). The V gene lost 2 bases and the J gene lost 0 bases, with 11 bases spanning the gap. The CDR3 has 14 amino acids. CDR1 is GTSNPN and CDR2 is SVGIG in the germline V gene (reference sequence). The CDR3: CAWSLADFSYEQYF. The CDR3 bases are TGTGCCTGGAGTCTGGCGGACTTCTCCTACGAGCAGTACTTC.

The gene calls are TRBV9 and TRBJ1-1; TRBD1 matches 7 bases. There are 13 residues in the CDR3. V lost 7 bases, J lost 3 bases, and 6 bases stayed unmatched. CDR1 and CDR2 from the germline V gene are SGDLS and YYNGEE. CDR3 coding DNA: TGTGCCAGCGAGGGGGCGTCGGACACTGAAGCTTTCTTT. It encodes CASEGASDTEAFF.

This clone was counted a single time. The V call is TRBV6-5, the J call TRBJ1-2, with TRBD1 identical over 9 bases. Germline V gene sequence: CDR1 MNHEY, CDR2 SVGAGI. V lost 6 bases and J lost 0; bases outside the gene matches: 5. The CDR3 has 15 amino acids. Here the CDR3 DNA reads TGTGCCAGCAGCCAAACAGGGGGCGCTAACTATGGCTACACCTTC. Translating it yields CASSQTGGANYGYTF.

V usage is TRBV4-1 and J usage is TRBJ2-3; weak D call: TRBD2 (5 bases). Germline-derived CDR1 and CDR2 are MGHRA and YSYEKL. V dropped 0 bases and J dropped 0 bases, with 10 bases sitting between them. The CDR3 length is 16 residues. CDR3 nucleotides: TGCGCCAGCAGCCAAGACGGCGGGTACAGCACAGATACGCAGTATTTT. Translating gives CASSQDGGYSTDTQYF.

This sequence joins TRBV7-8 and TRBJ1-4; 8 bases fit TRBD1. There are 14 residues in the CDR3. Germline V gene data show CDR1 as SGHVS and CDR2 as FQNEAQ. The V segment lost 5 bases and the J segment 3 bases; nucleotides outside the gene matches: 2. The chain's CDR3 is CASSPDRANEKLFF. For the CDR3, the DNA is TGTGCCAGCAGCCCGGACAGGGCTAATGAAAAACTGTTTTTT.

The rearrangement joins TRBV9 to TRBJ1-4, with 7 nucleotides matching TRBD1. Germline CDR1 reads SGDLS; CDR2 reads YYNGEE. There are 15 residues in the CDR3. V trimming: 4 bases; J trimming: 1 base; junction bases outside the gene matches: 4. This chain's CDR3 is CASSRQGRTNEKLFF. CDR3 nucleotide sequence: TGTGCCAGCAGCAGACAGGGCAGAACTAATGAAAAACTGTTTTTT.

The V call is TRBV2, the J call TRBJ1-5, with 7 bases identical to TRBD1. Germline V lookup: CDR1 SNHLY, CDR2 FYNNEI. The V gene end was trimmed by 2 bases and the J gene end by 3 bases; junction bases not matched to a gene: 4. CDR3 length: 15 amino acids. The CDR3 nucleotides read TGTGCCAGCAGTGAATGGGACAGTTACAATCAGCCCCAGCATTTT. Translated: CASSEWDSYNQPQHF.

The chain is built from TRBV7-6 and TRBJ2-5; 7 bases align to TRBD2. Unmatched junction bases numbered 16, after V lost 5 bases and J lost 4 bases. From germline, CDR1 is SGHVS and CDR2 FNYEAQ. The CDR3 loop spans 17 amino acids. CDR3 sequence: CASSPILSGGRGETQYF. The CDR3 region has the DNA TGTGCCAGCAGCCCCATCTTATCCGGGGGGAGAGGAGAGACCCAGTACTTC.

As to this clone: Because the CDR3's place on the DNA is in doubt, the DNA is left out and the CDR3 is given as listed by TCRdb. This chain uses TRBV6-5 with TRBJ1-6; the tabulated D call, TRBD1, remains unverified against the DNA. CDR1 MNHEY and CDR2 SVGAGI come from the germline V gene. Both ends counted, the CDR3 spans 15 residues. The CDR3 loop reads CASSTSDSFHSPLHF.

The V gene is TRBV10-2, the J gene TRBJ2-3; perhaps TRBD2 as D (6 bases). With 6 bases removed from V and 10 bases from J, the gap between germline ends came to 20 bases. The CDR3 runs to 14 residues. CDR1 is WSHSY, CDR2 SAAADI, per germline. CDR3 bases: TGCGCCAGCAGCCAATACGAGACCTCGGGGGCGCAGTATTTT. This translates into CASSQYETSGAQYF.

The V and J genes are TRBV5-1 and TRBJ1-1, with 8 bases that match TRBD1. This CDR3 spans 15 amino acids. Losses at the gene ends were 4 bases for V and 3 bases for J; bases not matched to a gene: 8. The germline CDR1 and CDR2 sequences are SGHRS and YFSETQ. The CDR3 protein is CASSLGQGPDTEAFF. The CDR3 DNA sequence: TGCGCCAGCAGCCTAGGACAGGGTCCGGACACTGAAGCTTTCTTT.

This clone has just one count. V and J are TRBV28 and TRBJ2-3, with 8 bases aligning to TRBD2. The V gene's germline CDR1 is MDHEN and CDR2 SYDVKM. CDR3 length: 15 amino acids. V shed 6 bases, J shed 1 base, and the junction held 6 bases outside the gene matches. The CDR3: CASRGSGGRTDTQYF. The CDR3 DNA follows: TGTGCCAGCAGAGGGAGCGGGGGCCGCACAGATACGCAGTATTTT.

The CDR3 is CASSSLPPRGMDQPQHF. The CDR3 DNA follows: TGTGCCAGCAGTTCCCTCCCCCCCCGGGGGATGGATCAGCCCCAGCATTTT. The chain uses TRBV27 and TRBJ1-5, with TRBD1 as a possible D gene (5 bases). There are 17 residues in the CDR3. Germline V gives CDR1 MNHEY, CDR2 SMNVEV (reference sequence). V gave up 4 bases and J gave up 5 bases, with 21 bases separating them.

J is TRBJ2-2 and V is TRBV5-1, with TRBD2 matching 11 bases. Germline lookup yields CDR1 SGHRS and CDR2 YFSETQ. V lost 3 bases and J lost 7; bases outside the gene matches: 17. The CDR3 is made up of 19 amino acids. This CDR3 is CASSSAAGLLAGGIGELFF. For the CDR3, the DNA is TGCGCCAGCAGCTCCGCCGCCGGCCTCCTAGCGGGGGGAATCGGGGAGCTGTTTTTT.

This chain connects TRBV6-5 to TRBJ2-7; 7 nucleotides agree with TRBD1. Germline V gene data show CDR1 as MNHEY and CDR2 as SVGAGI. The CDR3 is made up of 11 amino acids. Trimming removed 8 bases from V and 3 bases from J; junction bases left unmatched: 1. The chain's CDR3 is CASWTGYEQYF. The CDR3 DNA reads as TGTGCCAGCTGGACAGGCTACGAGCAGTACTTC.

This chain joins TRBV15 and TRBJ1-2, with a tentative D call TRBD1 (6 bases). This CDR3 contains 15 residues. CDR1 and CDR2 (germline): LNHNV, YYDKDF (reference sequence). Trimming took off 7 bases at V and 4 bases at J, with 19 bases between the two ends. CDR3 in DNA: TGTGCCACCAATACGAGGCAGGGGTCGACCTATGGCTACACCTTC. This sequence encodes CATNTRQGSTYGYTF.

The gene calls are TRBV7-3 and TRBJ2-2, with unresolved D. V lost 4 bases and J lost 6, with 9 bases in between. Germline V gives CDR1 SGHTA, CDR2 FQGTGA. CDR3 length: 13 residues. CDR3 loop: CASSSNSPGELFF. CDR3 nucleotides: TGTGCCAGCAGCTCGAACTCCCCCGGGGAGCTGTTTTTT.

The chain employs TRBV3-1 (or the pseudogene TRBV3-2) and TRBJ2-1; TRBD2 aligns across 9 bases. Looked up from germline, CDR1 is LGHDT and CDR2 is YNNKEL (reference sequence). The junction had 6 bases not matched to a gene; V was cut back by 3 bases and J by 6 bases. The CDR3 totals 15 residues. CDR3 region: CASSQTSGRSNEQFF. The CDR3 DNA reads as TGTGCCAGCAGCCAGACTAGCGGCCGGAGCAATGAGCAGTTCTTC.

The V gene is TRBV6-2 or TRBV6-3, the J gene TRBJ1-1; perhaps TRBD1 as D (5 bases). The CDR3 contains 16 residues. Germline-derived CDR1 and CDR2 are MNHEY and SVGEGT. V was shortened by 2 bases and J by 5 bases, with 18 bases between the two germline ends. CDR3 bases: TGTGCCAGCAGTTACACCCCTGGCAGGGAGGAAACTGAAGCTTTCTTT. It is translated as CASSYTPGREETEAFF.

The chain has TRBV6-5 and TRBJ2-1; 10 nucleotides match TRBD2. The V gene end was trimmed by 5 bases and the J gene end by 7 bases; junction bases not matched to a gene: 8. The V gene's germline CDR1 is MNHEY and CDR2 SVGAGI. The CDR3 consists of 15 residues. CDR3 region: CASSPTSGVPNEQFF. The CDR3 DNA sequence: TGTGCCAGCAGTCCCACTAGCGGGGTCCCAAATGAGCAGTTCTTC.

CDR3 loop: CAYGQRSYEQYF. The CDR3 DNA reads TGTGCCTACGGACAGAGATCCTACGAGCAGTACTTC. The chain uses TRBV30 and TRBJ2-7, with D possibly TRBD1 on 6 matching bases. CDR1 is GTSNPN, CDR2 SVGIG, per germline (reference sequence). V dropped 7 bases and J dropped 1 base, with 11 bases sitting between them. There are 12 residues in the CDR3.